What follows are 29 T cell receptor beta chains derived from one specimen sequenced in a study of T cell changes during pregnancy in multiple sclerosis. Sequencing was performed with immunoSEQ multiplex PCR; in TCRdb, only in-frame clones are kept and a portion is missing. Among 40,000 to 55,000 clones listed, about nine tenths were seen once. The source was CD4+ T cells from peripheral blood mononuclear cells, collected in the second trimester of pregnancy. These receptors all stem from a female donor with multiple sclerosis, enrolled in a pregnancy study.

V is TRBV5-5 and J is TRBJ1-1; D uncertain. This CDR3 is built from 15 residues. Trimming stripped 3 bases from V and 5 bases from J, with 17 bases between. Looked up from germline, CDR1 is SGHKS and CDR2 is YYEKEE (reference sequence). CDR3 in amino acids: CASSSTRRAGTEAFF. The DNA of the CDR3 is TGTGCCAGCAGCTCCACGAGAAGGGCGGGGACTGAAGCTTTCTTT.

This chain joins TRBV2 and TRBJ1-2; the match to TRBD1 covers 7 bases. The germline CDR1 and CDR2 sequences are SNHLY and FYNNEI. The CDR3 contains 14 residues. After removal of 6 bases from V and 4 bases from J, the junction contained 8 bases not matched to a gene. The CDR3 region has the DNA TGTGCCAGCAGGAGACAGGGATCACTCTATGGCTACACCTTC. Its protein product is CASRRQGSLYGYTF.

The V and J genes are TRBV19 and TRBJ1-3; D is undetermined. The CDR3 runs to 15 residues. The V and J ends lost 6 bases and 0 bases respectively, with 12 bases between them. Germline lookup yields CDR1 LNHDA and CDR2 SQIVND (reference sequence). The CDR3 nucleotides are TGTGCCAGTAGCCGTTCGAGTTCCTCTGGAAACACCATATATTTT. The encoded protein is CASSRSSSSGNTIYF.

The chain joins TRBV6-5 to TRBJ2-1, with 8 bases aligning to TRBD2. The germline CDR1 and CDR2 sequences are MNHEY and SVGAGI. Losses at the gene ends were 2 bases for V and 9 bases for J; bases not matched to a gene: 9. The CDR3 has 15 residues. The CDR3 region is CASSYAGGNSVEQFF. The DNA of the CDR3 is TGTGCCAGCAGTTACGCGGGGGGCAATTCGGTTGAGCAGTTCTTC.

V is TRBV4-1 and J is TRBJ2-7, with D possibly matching TRBD2 (6 bases). Germline assignment: CDR1 MGHRA and CDR2 YSYEKL. V lost 4 bases, J lost 0 bases, and 13 bases lay in between. This CDR3 has 15 amino acids. CDR3 sequence (DNA): TGCGCCAGCAGCCCCCCCCGCGGGACCTCCTACGAGCAGTACTTC. This encodes CASSPPRGTSYEQYF.

The rearrangement joins TRBV7-8 to TRBJ1-1, with a tentative D call TRBD1 (5 bases). Trimming removed 1 base from V and 1 base from J, with 7 bases in between. The germline V gene has CDR1 SGHVS and CDR2 FQNEAQ. The CDR3 consists of 14 residues. Here the CDR3 DNA reads TGTGCCAGCAGCTTAGACGGGGGGAACACTGAAGCTTTCTTT. Translation: CASSLDGGNTEAFF. The full variable domain, its missing parts supplied by reference TRBV7-8 and TRBJ1-1, is GAGVSQSPRYKVAKRGQDVALRCDPISGHVSLFWYQQALGQGPEFLTYFQNEAQLDKSGLPSDRFFAERPEGSVSTLKIQRTQQEDSAVYLCASSLDGGNTEAFFGQGTRLTVV.

The chain carries TRBV30 and TRBJ1-2; possible D gene TRBD1, 5 bases. CDR3 length equals 14 residues. Germline V CDR1 and CDR2: GTSNPN, SVGIG (reference sequence). V gave up 6 bases and J gave up 4 bases, with 18 bases separating them. The CDR3 is CACQGGFLAYGYTF. The CDR3 DNA is TGTGCCTGCCAGGGCGGCTTCTTGGCCTATGGCTACACCTTC.

The V call is TRBV6-1, the J call TRBJ1-2, with D perhaps TRBD1 (6 bases). V lost 1 base and J lost 5, with 20 bases in between. The CDR3 covers 17 residues. Germline V CDR1 and CDR2: MNHNS, SASEGT. The CDR3 nucleotides read TGTGCCAGCAGTGAAGTGACATCGGGACAAGGGCTGTATGGCTACACCTTC. Residues: CASSEVTSGQGLYGYTF.

The chain is built from TRBV27 and TRBJ2-3; maybe TRBD2 (5 bases). The CDR3 sequence is 15 residues long. Germline loops: CDR1 MNHEY, CDR2 SMNVEV (reference sequence). Trimming stripped 1 base from V and 0 bases from J, with 8 bases between. The CDR3: CASSLYGLSTDTQYF. CDR3 nucleotides: TGTGCCAGCAGTTTATATGGACTGAGCACAGATACGCAGTATTTT.

This clone was recorded only once. The rearrangement links TRBV25-1 to TRBJ1-1; a possible D gene is TRBD1 (5 bases). The CDR3 consists of 12 residues. Germline CDR1 MGHDK, CDR2 SYGVNS. V was clipped by 1 base and J by 9 bases, with 9 bases between them. The CDR3 here is CASSEWGVKAFF. The CDR3 DNA follows: TGTGCCAGCAGTGAATGGGGGGTCAAAGCTTTCTTT.

V usage is TRBV5-6 and J usage is TRBJ1-4; 7 nucleotides line up with TRBD1. This CDR3 has 16 residues. J was trimmed by 10 bases and V by 4 bases; bases with no gene match: 16. Germline CDR1 reads SGHDT; CDR2 reads YYEEEE. In DNA, the CDR3 is TGTGCCAGCAGCATAACAGGGGACCTTGGGTCGGGAAAACTGTTTTTT. Its protein product is CASSITGDLGSGKLFF.

The gene calls are TRBV2 and TRBJ2-1, with unresolved D. The V and J ends lost 10 bases and 0 bases respectively, with 10 bases between them. CDR1 and CDR2 (germline): SNHLY, FYNNEI. CDR3 length equals 13 residues. This CDR3 reads CAKGVTSYNEQFF. The CDR3 DNA is TGTGCCAAAGGAGTTACCTCCTACAATGAGCAGTTCTTC.

In DNA, the CDR3 is TGTGCCAGCAGCTATAGGGGAGGGGGGGCCGGGAACAATGAGCAGTTCTTC. It codes for CASSYRGGGAGNNEQFF. The gene calls are TRBV7-3 and TRBJ2-1; D is possibly TRBD2 (7 bases). CDR1 SGHTA and CDR2 FQGTGA come from the germline V gene. This CDR3 region has 17 residues. The germline V and J ends were trimmed by 4 bases and 5 bases, with 21 bases remaining between them.

The chain links TRBV6-5 to TRBJ1-2, with 9 bases aligning to TRBD1. Germline V CDR1 and CDR2: MNHEY, SVGAGI. The V gene end was trimmed by 6 bases and the J gene end by 5 bases; junction bases not matched to a gene: 4. There are 13 residues in the CDR3. The CDR3 DNA reads TGTGCCAGCAGCGGACAGGGGTATTATGGCTACACCTTC. Translating gives CASSGQGYYGYTF.

This chain links TRBV11-2 with TRBJ1-1, with D unclear. The CDR3 contains 15 residues. V gave up 5 bases and J gave up 1 base, with 14 bases separating them. Germline CDR1 SGHAT, CDR2 FQNNGV. The CDR3 sequence: CASSIDRVSNTEAFF. In nucleotides, the CDR3 is TGTGCCAGCAGCATTGACCGGGTCTCGAACACTGAAGCTTTCTTT.

As DNA, the CDR3 is TGCGCCAGCAGCCAAGAGCGACCGGGGATCTATGGCTACACCTTC. Translated, it gives CASSQERPGIYGYTF. The J gene is TRBJ1-2, the V gene TRBV4-1; D is uncertain. The germline gives CDR1 MGHRA, CDR2 YSYEKL. The V end lost 0 bases, the J end lost 4 bases, and 12 bases lay between the germline ends. This CDR3 is built from 15 residues.

The chain joins TRBV6-5 to TRBJ1-1; D perhaps matches TRBD1 (5 bases). This CDR3 has 13 residues. CDR1 is MNHEY and CDR2 is SVGAGI in the germline V gene. The V end lost 9 bases, the J end lost 3 bases, and 14 bases lay between the germline ends. CDR3: CASRPGGYTEAFF. DNA of the CDR3: TGTGCCAGTCGTCCTGGGGGGTACACTGAAGCTTTCTTT.

About this clone: This CDR3 is also generated by other DNA sequences in the sample. CDR3 protein: CASSRQGNQPQHF. The CDR3 DNA reads TGTGCCAGCAGTCGCCAGGGGAATCAGCCCCAGCATTTT. The chain joins TRBV6-6 to TRBJ1-5; a possible D gene is TRBD1 (6 bases). The CDR3 is 13 residues long. From germline, CDR1 is MNHNY and CDR2 SVGAGI (reference sequence). V lost 5 bases, J lost 4 bases, and 9 bases lay in between.

The CDR3 nucleotides are TGTGCCAGTAGTGACAGCATTCATCAGCCCCAGCATTTT. The encoded protein is CASSDSIHQPQHF. This chain uses TRBV19 with TRBJ1-5; tentatively, D is TRBD1 (5 bases). From germline, CDR1 is LNHDA and CDR2 SQIVND (reference sequence). The CDR3 loop spans 13 amino acids. V gave up 5 bases and J gave up 5 bases, with 10 bases separating them.

The V and J genes are TRBV27 and TRBJ2-2; D might be TRBD2 (7 bases). The germline gives CDR1 MNHEY, CDR2 SMNVEV (reference sequence). The CDR3 sequence is 16 residues long. V was trimmed by 3 bases and J by 5 bases, leaving 16 bases between them. CDR3 nucleotide sequence: TGTGCCAGCAGTTTGGCCGGGAGGCAGGGGACCGGGGAGCTGTTTTTT. Translated: CASSLAGRQGTGELFF.

The chain links TRBV2 to TRBJ1-5, with TRBD1 as a possible D gene (6 bases). CDR1 is SNHLY and CDR2 is FYNNEI in the germline V gene. The V end was cut by 6 bases, the J end by 4 bases, with 13 bases between. The CDR3 has 14 residues. This CDR3 is CASRAGTLNQPQHF. The CDR3 DNA sequence: TGTGCCAGCAGAGCCGGGACACTTAATCAGCCCCAGCATTTT.

The chain carries TRBV29-1 and TRBJ2-7; 7 bases agree with TRBD2. Germline CDR1 reads SQVTM; CDR2 reads ANQGSEA. The CDR3 covers 15 residues. The J segment lost 4 bases and the V segment lost 7 bases, leaving 16 bases of the junction unmatched. The CDR3 region has the DNA TGCAGCGCCACCACAGTAAGACTAGCAGATTACGAGCAGTACTTC. Protein sequence: CSATTVRLADYEQYF.

The rearrangement links TRBV9 to TRBJ1-2; D remains unclear. The germline V gene encodes CDR1 SGDLS and CDR2 YYNGEE. Trimming removed 0 bases at V and 2 bases at J, with 8 bases between. This CDR3 is built from 14 residues. CDR3 sequence: CASSVGPENYGYTF. Here the CDR3 DNA reads TGTGCCAGCAGCGTAGGCCCAGAAAACTATGGCTACACCTTC.

The genes are TRBV18 and TRBJ1-5; 10 nucleotides line up with TRBD1. This CDR3 is 15 amino acids long. The germline gives CDR1 KGHSH, CDR2 LQKENI. V lost 2 bases, J lost 5 bases, and 3 bases stayed unmatched. CDR3 in amino acids: CASSPIGTGDQPQHF. CDR3 DNA sequence: TGTGCCAGCTCACCAATAGGGACAGGGGATCAGCCCCAGCATTTT.

The chain employs TRBV10-3 and TRBJ2-1, with 10 nucleotides matching TRBD2. After removal of 10 bases from V and 9 bases from J, the junction contained 12 bases not matched to a gene. Per the germline V gene, CDR1 is ENHRY and CDR2 is SYGVKD. This CDR3 has 14 amino acids. CDR3: CASTSGGALREQFF. In nucleotides, the CDR3 is TGTGCCAGCACCAGCGGGGGGGCCTTACGTGAGCAGTTCTTC.

The rearrangement links TRBV9 to TRBJ2-7; TRBD1 agrees at 7 bases. This CDR3 is built from 15 residues. The J segment lost 2 bases and the V segment lost 4 bases, leaving 9 bases of the junction unmatched. Germline V gives CDR1 SGDLS, CDR2 YYNGEE. The DNA for the CDR3 is TGTGCCAGCAGCTTTTACCCGACAGGGCCCTACGAGCAGTACTTC. It specifies CASSFYPTGPYEQYF. Supplemented by reference TRBV9 and TRBJ2-7, the full variable domain reads DSGVTQTPKHLITATGQRVTLRCSPRSGDLSVYWYQQSLDQGLQFLIQYYNGEERAKGNILERFSAQQFPDLHSELNLSSLELGDSALYFCASSFYPTGPYEQYFGPGTRLTVT.

V gene TRBV30 combines with J gene TRBJ2-7, with unresolved D. Per the germline V gene, CDR1 is GTSNPN and CDR2 is SVGIG (reference sequence). Trimming pared 0 bases from V and 4 bases from J, leaving 13 bases between. This CDR3 spans 14 amino acids. CDR3 sequence: CAWSVGNYRYEQYF. The CDR3 bases are TGTGCCTGGAGTGTCGGAAACTACCGATACGAGCAGTACTTC.

This sequence joins TRBV2 and TRBJ1-4; D might be TRBD1 (5 bases). V was shortened by 2 bases and J by 0 bases, with 7 bases between the two germline ends. Germline V gene sequence: CDR1 SNHLY, CDR2 FYNNEI. CDR3 length: 15 residues. The CDR3 reads CASSEQGATNEKLFF. DNA of the CDR3: TGTGCCAGCAGTGAACAGGGTGCAACTAATGAAAAACTGTTTTTT.

The rearrangement joins TRBV27 to TRBJ2-2; 7 bases map to TRBD1. The junction had 9 bases not matched to a gene; V was cut back by 3 bases and J by 8 bases. Germline V gives CDR1 MNHEY, CDR2 SMNVEV (reference sequence). The CDR3 runs 15 residues. The CDR3 reads CASSFAGTAAGELFF. The DNA for the CDR3 is TGTGCCAGCAGTTTCGCCGGGACAGCGGCGGGGGAGCTGTTTTTT.